Here is one TCR beta chain with its context. Data came from immunoSEQ multiplex PCR; TCRdb stores just in-frame clones and leaves some out. The sample contains around 200,000 clones, about 84% of which appear only once. These data originate in a study of blood T cell repertoires in COVID-19. Germline V CDR1 and CDR2: MGHRA, YSYEKL. Deletions cut 4 bases from V and 4 bases from J, with 10 bases between. The CDR3 length is 13 residues. This chain joins TRBV4-1 and TRBJ1-1; no reliable D call. Sequences were obtained from PBMCs or T cells enriched from blood (not recorded which). This TCR was sampled from a man aged 35 to 55 with acute COVID-19. The CDR3 bases are TGCGCCAGCAGCCCGATGCGAGGCACTGAAGCTTTCTTT. Amino acid sequence: CASSPMRGTEAFF.